This paragraph reports one TCR beta chain. This clonotype has a count of ten or more. The antigen this receptor binds is unknown. Within one base of it there is no much larger clone, and no base qualities were kept. Ophthalmopathy patients had moderately to severely active disease, with a Clinical Activity Score of 3 or more, a NOSPECS grade of 4 or more, and a disease duration of less than 3 months. Patients with uncontrolled infections, other autoimmune diseases, pregnancy or lactation were excluded. Clinical symptoms, serum thyroxine and TRAb, thyroid ultrasound, and orbital computed tomography formed the basis for the diagnoses. PBMCs were isolated from more than 8 ml of fresh peripheral blood by Ficoll-Paque density gradient centrifugation. Total RNA was extracted with Trizol reagent, and quality was checked on an Agilent 2100 Bioanalyzer. The CDR3 contains 15 residues, cysteine and phenylalanine counted. The only DNA kept is the CDR3, 45 bases in frame from the first base. As encoded in the germline V gene (reference sequence), CDR1 is SGHAT while CDR2 is FQDESV. V trim: 7 bases; J trim: 4 bases; unmatched bases: 8.

The sample comes from a study of T cells in Graves' hyperthyroidism and ophthalmopathy (dated by TCRdb to 2018 to 2020). Regarding the study in general: Peripheral blood was sampled at the time of initial diagnosis, prior to any treatment. The 100 or so discovery patients were divided at random into training and test sets in a 7:3 ratio. After blood sampling, hyperthyroidism patients were treated with methimazole at a starting dose of 30 mg daily, and ophthalmopathy patients were treated with high-dose intravenous methylprednisolone. Thyroid tissue and blood T-cell repertoires from six Graves' hyperthyroidism patients were also compared in the study. An independent validation cohort of around 19 hyperthyroidism patients and approximately 15 patients who later progressed to ophthalmopathy tested prospective prediction of ophthalmopathy. A discovery cohort of about a hundred patients, roughly 40 with Graves' ophthalmopathy and approximately 60 with stable Graves' hyperthyroidism, was used to find distinguishing TCR V-J signatures. According to the paper, TCR Vbeta CDR3 sequencing was carried out on 120 to 150 peripheral blood samples, which came from under 50 ophthalmopathy, under 80 hyperthyroidism and 17 progressor patients. Results and caveats for the whole study, not just this receptor: During validation, the model predicted progression to ophthalmopathy a median of approximately 6.5 months ahead of onset, with around 71% sensitivity and around 72% specificity. Most expanded thyroid clonotypes (frequency above 0.001) were also detected in blood, suggesting blood repertoires may reflect thyroid immune responses. No statistical method was used to set the sample size in advance, and investigators knew the group allocation. Ophthalmopathy was separated from stable hyperthyroidism by a 13 V-J signature model, with 87.88% sensitivity and approximately 84% specificity obtained in cross-validation and 80%/75% obtained in testing.

The TCR beta CDR3 regions were amplified from RNA transcripts. The first round of RT-PCR for the TCR CDR3 was performed with the HTBI primer set and the Qiagen OneStep RT-PCR kit. Libraries were constructed in a second round of multiplex PCR, after which size selection and purification were carried out. The libraries were sequenced on an Illumina HiSeq2000 using paired-end 100 bp reads. In the original analysis: SOAPnuke was used to process the raw data, removing reads that contained adapters or uncalled bases, had a mean Phred below 15, or lacked an exact match to the constant primer or identifier. High-quality paired reads were merged using COPE v1.2.5, and each unique nucleotide sequence was defined as a clonotype. MiTCR v1.1 was used to align the clonotypes against IMGT TRBV, TRBD and TRBJ reference segments. The analysis was restricted to V-J combinations with a frequency above 0.0001, which together covered 98% to 99.2% of the repertoires. A TCS score was defined as the ratio between F50 (clonal expansion) and ExV (chaos), using BLOSUM62-based TCRdist between CDR3 peptides within each V-J. Welch's t-statistics and random forest reduced roughly 540 V-J features to roughly 13, which were used in a naive Bayes classifier (R e1071). The public reads were quality trimmed at Q25 with fastp and then assembled into clones with MiXCR by TCRdb, keeping productive beta chains. One record per CDR3 amino acid sequence lists the most common genes and DNA. V and J calls and clone size were set by TCRdb, not the authors. This sample lists a few hundred thousand distinct CDR3 sequences; around 16% were detected once. The leading ten clones occupy approximately 30% of the sample.

This receptor was taken from a woman in her twenties or thirties with Graves' ophthalmopathy. What was sequenced was blood. The chain joins TRBV11-1 to TRBJ2-5, and 11 junction bases match TRBD2. CDR3 loop: CASNVDGTSGETQYF. The sequenced DNA is TGTGCCAGCAACGTGGATGGGACTAGCGGAGAGACCCAGTACTTC.